The 29 T cell receptor beta chains reported below all come from one sample, sequenced in a study of T cell clones after liver transplantation. Clones were sequenced by immunoSEQ multiplex PCR, and TCRdb holds only the in-frame ones, with some missing. The data contain approximately 55,000 clones, over 70% of them singletons. This material consisted of CD4+ T cells from blood, taken before liver transplant. These receptors all stem from a human donor who received a liver transplant.

The chain is built from TRBV4-1 and TRBJ1-2, with TRBD1 identical over 7 bases. CDR3 length: 15 amino acids. CDR1 and CDR2 from the germline V gene are MGHRA and YSYEKL. V trimming: 1 base; J trimming: 3 bases; junction bases outside the gene matches: 5. Written as DNA, the CDR3 is TGCGCCAGCAGCCAAGGGACAGGTTTTTACTATGGCTACACCTTC. Encoded protein: CASSQGTGFYYGYTF.

The chain links TRBV5-4 to TRBJ2-1; 7 bases line up with TRBD1. This CDR3 is 16 amino acids long. From germline, CDR1 is SGHNT and CDR2 YYREEE (reference sequence). With 0 bases clipped from V and 3 bases from J, the junction kept 6 bases outside the gene matches. This CDR3 is CASSLEGYRGYNEQFF. The CDR3 bases are TGTGCCAGCAGCTTGGAGGGATACAGGGGCTACAATGAGCAGTTCTTC.

The chain employs TRBV30 and TRBJ2-2, with unresolved D. Trimming took off 0 bases at V and 4 bases at J, with 6 bases between the two ends. The germline gives CDR1 GTSNPN, CDR2 SVGIG (reference sequence). CDR3 size: 13 residues. The CDR3 bases are TGTGCCTGGAGTGTCGTTTCCACCGGGGAGCTGTTTTTT. It is translated as CAWSVVSTGELFF.

This chain uses TRBV2 with TRBJ1-6; 10 positions agree with TRBD1. Germline V CDR1 and CDR2: SNHLY, FYNNEI. The CDR3 has 16 residues. Germline trimming cut 5 bases from V and 5 bases from J; bases unmatched to any gene: 6. CDR3 protein: CASSKVGQGNNSPLHF. In DNA, the CDR3 is TGTGCCAGCAGTAAAGTGGGACAGGGGAATAATTCACCCCTCCACTTT.

This rearrangement joins TRBV6-6 to TRBJ2-3; 14 nucleotides align to TRBD2. The length of the CDR3 is 16 residues. J was trimmed by 5 bases and V by 6 bases; bases with no gene match: 7. Germline V gene sequence: CDR1 MNHNY, CDR2 SVGAGI (reference sequence). DNA of the CDR3: TGTGCCAGCAGCCCGGGACTAGCGGGGGCAGGAGATACGCAGTATTTT. Translating it yields CASSPGLAGAGDTQYF.

This rearrangement joins TRBV2 to TRBJ1-6, with D perhaps TRBD1 (6 bases). This CDR3 has 16 residues. Trimming took off 6 bases at V and 2 bases at J, with 14 bases between the two ends. From germline, CDR1 is SNHLY and CDR2 FYNNEI. In nucleotides, the CDR3 is TGTGCCAGCAGCCCGGGACACCTAGCCTATAATTCACCCCTCCACTTT. Encoded protein: CASSPGHLAYNSPLHF. Complete variable domain (other parts from reference TRBV2 and TRBJ1-6): EPEVTQTPSHQVTQMGQEVILRCVPISNHLYFYWYRQILGQKVEFLVSFYNNEISEKSEIFDDQFSVERPDGSNFTLKIRSTKLEDSAMYFCASSPGHLAYNSPLHFGNGTRLTVT.

CDR3 sequence (DNA): TGTGCCAGCAGTGAAGCACCCGCCGGCGGTGGGGGGGTAGATACGCAGTATTTT. Translating gives CASSEAPAGGGGVDTQYF. This chain connects TRBV6-1 to TRBJ2-3, with 7 bases aligning to TRBD2. The CDR3 sequence is 18 residues long. Germline V CDR1 and CDR2: MNHNS, SASEGT. With 0 bases clipped from V and 5 bases from J, the junction kept 14 bases outside the gene matches.

This clone occurred a few times. The V call is TRBV19, the J call TRBJ2-7, with D perhaps matching TRBD2 (6 bases). Germline lookup yields CDR1 LNHDA and CDR2 SQIVND (reference sequence). The V end lost 5 bases, the J end lost 4 bases, and 15 bases lay between the germline ends. This CDR3 has 14 amino acids. The CDR3 is CASSLYGGQYEQYF. CDR3 bases: TGTGCCAGTAGTCTCTACGGGGGTCAATACGAGCAGTACTTC.

This clone was observed a few times. CDR3 sequence: CAIKGTGGQETQYF. CDR3 bases: TGTGCCATCAAAGGAACGGGGGGTCAAGAGACCCAGTACTTC. The chain joins TRBV10-3 to TRBJ2-5; 7 bases agree with TRBD2. Trimming removed 7 bases from V and 2 bases from J; junction bases left unmatched: 7. CDR1 is ENHRY, CDR2 SYGVKD, per germline. The CDR3 spans 14 residues.

The DNA of the CDR3 is TGTGCCAGCAGTTACCTCAATCAGCCCCAGCATTTT. This gives the protein CASSYLNQPQHF. This sequence joins TRBV6-6 and TRBJ1-5, with D unclear. Per germline, CDR1 MNHNY and CDR2 SVGAGI (reference sequence). Trimming shortened V by 2 bases and J by 3 bases, and 2 bases separated the two germline ends. The CDR3 loop spans 12 amino acids.

V usage is TRBV18 and J usage is TRBJ1-1, with 7 bases that match TRBD1. The CDR3 consists of 15 residues. After removal of 2 bases from V and 5 bases from J, the junction contained 8 bases not matched to a gene. Germline assignment: CDR1 KGHSH and CDR2 LQKENI. The CDR3 DNA is TGTGCCAGCTCACCAGACAGGGCTAAACGGACTGAAGCTTTCTTT. Translated, it gives CASSPDRAKRTEAFF.

The gene calls are TRBV27 and TRBJ2-3, with TRBD2 identical over 8 bases. The ends lost 2 bases at V and 1 base at J; junction bases unmatched: 5. This CDR3 is built from 16 residues. Looked up from germline, CDR1 is MNHEY and CDR2 is SMNVEV (reference sequence). The CDR3 DNA follows: TGTGCCAGCAGTTTAAGATGGCGGGGGGGCACAGATACGCAGTATTTT. Amino acids: CASSLRWRGGTDTQYF.

The chain is built from TRBV27 and TRBJ1-6; the match to TRBD1 covers 7 bases. Germline CDR1 reads MNHEY; CDR2 reads SMNVEV (reference sequence). The CDR3 covers 12 residues. V lost 11 bases, J lost 11 bases, and 9 bases stayed unmatched. The CDR3 DNA follows: TGTGCCGGCCGGACAGGTTTGACACCCCTCCACTTT. It specifies CAGRTGLTPLHF.

The CDR3 nucleotides are TGCGCCAGCAGCCCCCAGCGAGCGGGGGGGCTAAATGTTGAGCAGTTCTTC. Amino acid sequence: CASSPQRAGGLNVEQFF. The chain is built from TRBV4-1 and TRBJ2-1; 10 bases are a match to TRBD2. The CDR3 covers 17 residues. Germline assignment: CDR1 MGHRA and CDR2 YSYEKL. V was clipped by 4 bases and J by 9 bases; unmatched bases: 15.

V gene TRBV13 combines with J gene TRBJ2-1; 10 nucleotides agree with TRBD2. From germline, CDR1 is PRHDT and CDR2 FYEKMQ (reference sequence). The J segment lost 10 bases and the V segment lost 1 base, leaving 7 bases of the junction unmatched. This CDR3 has 15 residues. The CDR3, as DNA: TGTGCCAGCAGCTTAGAAGCGGGGGGGCCAAGGGAGCAGTTCTTC. It yields the protein CASSLEAGGPREQFF.

V is TRBV7-2 and J is TRBJ2-7; TRBD1 aligns across 7 bases. J gave up 4 bases and V 3 bases, and 6 bases lay outside the gene matches. The CDR3 is made up of 14 amino acids. The germline V gene encodes CDR1 SGHTA and CDR2 FQGNSA. Here the CDR3 reads CASSLQFRGYEQYF. DNA for the CDR3: TGTGCCAGCAGCTTGCAGTTCAGGGGGTACGAGCAGTACTTC.

The J gene is TRBJ1-4, the V gene TRBV10-1, with 8 bases identical to TRBD1. V lost 6 bases and J lost 7; bases outside the gene matches: 10. Per the germline V gene, CDR1 is WNHNN and CDR2 is SYGVQD (reference sequence). The CDR3 spans 15 residues. Written as DNA, the CDR3 is TGCGCCAGCAGCACCACAGGGGGAAGCGGTGAAAAACTGTTTTTT. Its protein product is CASSTTGGSGEKLFF.

The CDR3 DNA reads TGTGCCAGCAGCTTTTCCCAGGGGGAAGCTTTCTTT. Protein: CASSFSQGEAFF. The V call is TRBV7-9, the J call TRBJ1-1; a weak D match, TRBD1 (6 bases). This CDR3 is built from 12 residues. V gave up 3 bases and J gave up 8 bases, with 10 bases separating them. Germline V lookup: CDR1 SEHNR, CDR2 FQNEAQ (reference sequence).

In this sample, this clone turned up a few times. This chain links TRBV9 with TRBJ2-7; TRBD1 agrees at 11 bases. This CDR3 spans 14 amino acids. V shed 4 bases, J shed 4 bases, and the junction held 4 bases outside the gene matches. Germline loops: CDR1 SGDLS, CDR2 YYNGEE. Here the CDR3 reads CASSFGTGGYEQYF. Here the CDR3 DNA reads TGTGCCAGCAGCTTTGGGACAGGGGGTTACGAGCAGTACTTC.

The V and J genes are TRBV27 and TRBJ1-4; TRBD1 might be the D (5 bases). Trimming cost V 2 bases and J 4 bases, with 11 bases left between them. The CDR3 is made up of 15 amino acids. In germline, CDR1 is MNHEY, CDR2 SMNVEV (reference sequence). The CDR3 sequence: CASSLGRANNEKLFF. The CDR3 nucleotides are TGTGCCAGCAGTTTAGGCAGGGCAAATAATGAAAAACTGTTTTTT. The whole variable domain, remainder taken from reference TRBV27 and TRBJ1-4, is EAQVTQNPRYLITVTGKKLTVTCSQNMNHEYMSWYRQDPGLGLRQIYYSMNVEVTDKGDVPEGYKVSRKEKRNFPLILESPSPNQTSLYFCASSLGRANNEKLFFGSGTQLSVL.

The chain combines TRBV28 with TRBJ1-6, with D hard to call. Germline-derived CDR1 and CDR2 are MDHEN and SYDVKM. Trimming removed 3 bases from V and 5 bases from J, with 11 bases in between. This CDR3 region has 15 residues. This CDR3 reads CASSFVRVNNSPLHF. The CDR3 DNA sequence: TGTGCCAGCAGTTTCGTACGGGTCAATAATTCACCCCTCCACTTT.

Regarding this clone: The same CDR3 arises from other DNA sequences in this sample as well. The chain is built from TRBV10-3 and TRBJ1-4, with 9 positions matching TRBD1. Germline CDR1 is ENHRY and CDR2 is SYGVKD. Germline trimming cut 3 bases from V and 8 bases from J; bases unmatched to any gene: 1. This CDR3 has 13 amino acids. Written as DNA, the CDR3 is TGTGCCATCAGTGAAGGGACAGGGGAAAAACTGTTTTTT. Protein: CAISEGTGEKLFF.

This clone was picked up a small number of times. CDR3 nucleotide sequence: TGTGCCAGCAGCCTTAGATCTCAGGCCGGTAACACAGATACGCAGTATTTT. It translates to CASSLRSQAGNTDTQYF. This chain joins TRBV7-8 and TRBJ2-3; unclear D gene. V was clipped by 5 bases and J by 2 bases, with 20 bases between them. This CDR3 has 17 residues. CDR1 is SGHVS, CDR2 FQNEAQ, per germline.

The table lists this clone with a few counts. The chain is built from TRBV10-1 and TRBJ1-6; D ambiguous. V was cut by 5 bases and J by 0 bases, with 8 bases left in between. Germline V gene lookup returns CDR1 WNHNN and CDR2 SYGVQD (reference sequence). CDR3 size: 15 residues. CDR3 bases: TGCGCCAGCAGTACCGGGAGCTCCTATAATTCACCCCTCCACTTT. As protein: CASSTGSSYNSPLHF.

The chain uses TRBV30 and TRBJ2-1, with 10 bases matching TRBD2. V shed 3 bases and J 10 bases; nucleotides not matched to a gene: 6. Looked up from germline, CDR1 is GTSNPN and CDR2 is SVGIG (reference sequence). This CDR3 is 13 amino acids long. The CDR3 loop is CAWSVLLAGEQFF. The CDR3 DNA reads TGTGCCTGGAGCGTTTTACTAGCGGGGGAGCAGTTCTTC.

This clone occurred many times. This rearrangement joins TRBV19 to TRBJ2-7; D is perhaps TRBD1 (6 bases). The germline V gene has CDR1 LNHDA and CDR2 SQIVND (reference sequence). This CDR3 is built from 15 residues. Trimming pared 3 bases from V and 2 bases from J, leaving 14 bases between. The CDR3 is CASSMGAGLTYEQYF. The CDR3 DNA sequence: TGTGCCAGTAGTATGGGGGCAGGGCTCACCTACGAGCAGTACTTC.

The chain has TRBV18 and TRBJ2-5, with a possible D match to TRBD2 (6 bases). Germline CDR1 KGHSH, CDR2 LQKENI. The ends were cut back, 1 base at V and 2 bases at J, with 17 bases in the middle. The CDR3 extends over 17 amino acids. CDR3 DNA: TGTGCCAGCTCACCACGCCGGGGGTTTGTGGGGCAAGAGACCCAGTACTTC. Its translation: CASSPRRGFVGQETQYF. Supplemented by reference TRBV18 and TRBJ2-5, the full variable domain reads NAGVMQNPRHLVRRRGQEARLRCSPMKGHSHVYWYRQLPEEGLKFMVYLQKENIIDESGMPKERFSAEFPKEGPSILRIQQVVRGDSAAYFCASSPRRGFVGQETQYFGPGTRLLVL.

The chain recombines TRBV14 with TRBJ2-2; 8 bases fit TRBD1. Per the germline V gene, CDR1 is SGHDN and CDR2 is FVKESK. V shed 1 base and J 4 bases; nucleotides not matched to a gene: 5. The CDR3 has 16 residues. The CDR3 loop reads CASSQVQGAVTGELFF. Written as DNA, the CDR3 is TGTGCCAGCAGCCAAGTGCAGGGGGCGGTCACCGGGGAGCTGTTTTTT.

V is TRBV2 and J is TRBJ2-2; D is perhaps TRBD2 (6 bases). The CDR3 has 14 residues. The V end was cut by 6 bases, the J end by 6 bases, with 14 bases between. Per germline, CDR1 SNHLY and CDR2 FYNNEI. CDR3 in DNA: TGTGCCAGCAGCGATGGGACTTGGGCCGGGGAGCTGTTTTTT. Amino acids: CASSDGTWAGELFF.